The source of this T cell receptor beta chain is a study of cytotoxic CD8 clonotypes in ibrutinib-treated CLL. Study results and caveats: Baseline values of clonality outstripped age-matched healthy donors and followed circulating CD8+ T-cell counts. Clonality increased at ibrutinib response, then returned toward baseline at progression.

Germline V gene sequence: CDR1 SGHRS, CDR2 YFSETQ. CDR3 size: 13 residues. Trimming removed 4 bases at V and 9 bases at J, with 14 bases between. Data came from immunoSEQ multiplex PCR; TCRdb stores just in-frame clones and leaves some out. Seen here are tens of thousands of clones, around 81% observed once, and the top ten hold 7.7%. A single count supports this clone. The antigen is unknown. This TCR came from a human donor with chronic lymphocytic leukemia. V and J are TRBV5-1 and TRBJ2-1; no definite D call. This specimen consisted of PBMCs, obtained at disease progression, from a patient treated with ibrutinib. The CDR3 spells CASSPVGAPEQFF. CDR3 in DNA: TGCGCCAGCAGCCCCGTTGGAGCTCCTGAGCAGTTCTTC.